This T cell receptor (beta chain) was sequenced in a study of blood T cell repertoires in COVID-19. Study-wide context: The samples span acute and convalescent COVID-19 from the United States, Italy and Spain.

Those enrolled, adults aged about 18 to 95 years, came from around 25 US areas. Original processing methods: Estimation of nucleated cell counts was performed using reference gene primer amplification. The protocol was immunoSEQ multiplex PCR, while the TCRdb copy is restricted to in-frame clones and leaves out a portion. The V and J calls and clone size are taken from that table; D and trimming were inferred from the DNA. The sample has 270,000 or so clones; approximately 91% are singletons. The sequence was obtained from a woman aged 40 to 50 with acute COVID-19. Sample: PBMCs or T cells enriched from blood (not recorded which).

The CDR3 loop reads CSVLTGGWDGYTF. The CDR3 nucleotides read TGCAGCGTTCTTACAGGGGGCTGGGATGGCTACACCTTC. The chain couples TRBV29-1 to TRBJ1-2; 9 nucleotides align to TRBD1. CDR1 SQVTM and CDR2 ANQGSEA come from the germline V gene. This CDR3 has 13 residues. V lost 5 bases, J lost 6 bases, and 7 bases stayed unmatched.